This TCR beta chain stems from a study of beta chain features in type 1 diabetes (dated by TCRdb to the late 2010s). Turning to the overall study: Patients and healthy donors did not differ in mean age, gender distribution, total cell number or subset yield. Naive and central memory subsets were obtained from all 30 or so donors, but regulatory and stem cell-like memory subsets were isolated from only 8 patients and roughly 8 healthy donors. In the study, recently diagnosed type 1 diabetes patients and matched healthy donors were compared on the TCRB repertoires of their sorted circulating CD4+ T cell subsets. A total of approximately 110,000,000 sorted cells were examined across all samples, and a strong correlation was observed between cell number per subset and RNA yield.

Per the germline V gene, MGHDK is the CDR1 and SYGVNS is the CDR2. Inclusive of the bounding cysteine and phenylalanine, the CDR3 is 15 residues long. Of the read, only the CDR3 DNA is kept; its 45 bases are in frame from base 1. V drops 5 bases and J drops 1 base, leaving 15 bases in between. The entire amount of isolated RNA was reverse transcribed using the High Capacity cDNA Reverse Transcription Kit, so the sequenced TCRB transcripts were expressed ones. Deep immunoSEQ sequencing was performed on naive, central memory and regulatory T cell samples, with an average of roughly 3.5 million total reads per sample. Sorted cells were lysed in RLT buffer and RNA was extracted with DNase-treated RNeasy Micro or Mini kits, depending on cell number. Each cell subset was processed separately to prevent cross-contamination, with patient and healthy donor samples processed together. Using the immunoSEQ multiplex PCR, TCRB sequences were amplified from cDNA into 87-bp fragments spanning the CDR3 region. Sequencing of the amplicons was performed on the Illumina HiSeq platform. The paper's processing steps were these. Synthetic template baselines were used to correct PCR bias computationally, reads within Hamming distance 2 were collapsed together, and singletons that could not be merged were discarded. By aligning reads against IMGT, V, D and J genes, CDR3 length, and insertions or deletions at six rearrangement sites were assigned. Clonotype counts were normalized to sorted cell number within each subset before computing true diversity and Gini coefficients with the tcR R package. The overlap coefficient, calculated on TCRB nucleotide sequences, was used to measure repertoire sharing. Out-of-frame TCRB sequences from naive cells were analyzed to stand in for the pre-selection repertoire. TCRdb carries this immuneACCESS record with in-frame sequences only. Its versions omit some clonotypes, under half of them owing to an unresolved V gene in the studies checked, with the rest unexplained. That table is the source of V, J and clone size, and D and trimming were worked out from the DNA. Present in this sample are some 200,000 clones, around 15% of which were seen just once. Of the sample, less than 0.09% is held by the ten largest clones.

Each donor gave one peripheral blood draw, approximately 0.11 L on average, collected into heparinised tubes. A BD FACSAria II was used to sort naive, central memory, regulatory and stem cell-like memory CD4+ T cells with a panel that included CD45RO, CCR7, CD25, CD127, CD95 and CD27. Purity was above 95% for every sorted population. Right away, PBMCs were isolated by Lymphoprep density gradient centrifugation and were stained directly, with no culture step. Samples were stained and sorted in pairs, with one healthy donor and one patient per experiment, so that batch effects were minimized. The full study reports these points: A moderate but significant shortening of TCRB CDR3 length was observed in type 1 diabetes patients in all four CD4+ subsets. Naive, central memory and regulatory TCRB repertoires appeared more similar among patients than among healthy donors. Sequencing cDNA rather than genomic DNA could over-represent highly expressing activated cells, although activation and CD3 levels did not differ between groups. PCR might favor shorter templates, but patient and control samples were amplified and corrected together, so any skew would affect both groups equally. HLA sub-analyses involved small numbers of individuals, so any influence of HLA type on TCRB rearrangement remained unresolved. At VDJ recombination sites, patients with type 1 diabetes made fewer insertions and deleted more nucleotides, a pattern implying thymic rearrangement abnormalities.

On this clone: No cognate antigen has been identified for it. The input lacks base qualities; no much larger clone sits a single base away.

The clonotype was recovered from a man aged 25-40 years with type 1 diabetes. Here the chain combines TRBV25-1 and TRBJ2-7; the D call is tentative, TRBD1 or TRBD2, as each matches 5 bases. Sequenced: naive CD4+ T cells from blood. The sample's cell subset or site label is to be understood as: true naive CD4+ T cells. The DNA is as follows: TGTGCCAGCAGTTGGAGGTTGGGGGATTCCTACGAGCAGTACTTC. Its protein product is CASSWRLGDSYEQYF.